The TCR beta chain under discussion was sequenced for a study of CD4 and CD8 cells across lung adenocarcinoma regions. TCRdb used MiXCR to reprocess the PCR reads, holding one entry per CDR3 protein. Here the sample spans over 10,000 distinct CDR3 sequences, around three fifths being singletons. The CDR3 runs 16 residues. CDR1 is WNHNN and CDR2 is SYGVQD in the germline V gene (reference sequence). A word on this clonotype: One end of the junction fails to match germline, which may point to a read error.

What was sequenced was CD8+ T cells from the margin of a lung tumor. The chain links TRBV10-1 to TRBJ2-3, with D perhaps matching TRBD1 (5 bases). This TCR derives from a female donor with lung adenocarcinoma. The CD4 and CD8 labels of this study may be unreliable. CDR3: CASSDKGLGTKDTQYF. The CDR3 bases are TGCGCCAGCAGTGATAAGGGGCTGGGAACCAAAGACACGCAGTACTTT.